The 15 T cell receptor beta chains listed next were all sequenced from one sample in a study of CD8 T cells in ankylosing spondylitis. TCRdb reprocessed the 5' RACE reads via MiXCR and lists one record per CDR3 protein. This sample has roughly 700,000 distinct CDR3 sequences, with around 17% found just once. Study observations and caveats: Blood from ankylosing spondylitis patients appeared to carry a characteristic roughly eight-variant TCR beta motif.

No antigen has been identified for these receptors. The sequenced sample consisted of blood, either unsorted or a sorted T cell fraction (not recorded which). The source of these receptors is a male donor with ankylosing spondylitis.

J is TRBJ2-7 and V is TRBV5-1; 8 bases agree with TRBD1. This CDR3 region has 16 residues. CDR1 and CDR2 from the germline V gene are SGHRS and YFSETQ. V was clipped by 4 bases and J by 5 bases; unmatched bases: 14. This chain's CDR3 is CASSINPTGVTDEQYF. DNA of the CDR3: TGCGCCAGCAGCATCAACCCGACAGGGGTCACGGACGAGCAGTACTTC.

DNA for the CDR3: TGTGCCAGTATGGAGACTAGCGGGAGACGAAATGAGCAGTTCTTC. Amino acid sequence: CASMETSGRRNEQFF. The chain joins TRBV19 to TRBJ2-1, with 12 bases matching TRBD2. The germline V gene encodes CDR1 LNHDA and CDR2 SQIVND (reference sequence). The ends lost 7 bases at V and 7 bases at J; junction bases unmatched: 8. CDR3 length equals 15 residues.

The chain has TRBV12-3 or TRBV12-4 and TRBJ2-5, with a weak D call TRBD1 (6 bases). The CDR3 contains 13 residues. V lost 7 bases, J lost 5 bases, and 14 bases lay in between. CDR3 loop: CASTTGRQETQYF. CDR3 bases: TGTGCCAGCACGACAGGTCGTCAGGAGACCCAGTACTTC.

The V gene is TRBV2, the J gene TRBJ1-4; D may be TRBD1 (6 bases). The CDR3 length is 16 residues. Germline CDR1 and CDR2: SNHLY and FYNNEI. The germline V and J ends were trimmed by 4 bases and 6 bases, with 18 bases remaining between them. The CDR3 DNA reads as TGTGCCAGCAGTGTATTCGGGGGCCGGTCGGATGAAAAACTGTTTTTT. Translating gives CASSVFGGRSDEKLFF.

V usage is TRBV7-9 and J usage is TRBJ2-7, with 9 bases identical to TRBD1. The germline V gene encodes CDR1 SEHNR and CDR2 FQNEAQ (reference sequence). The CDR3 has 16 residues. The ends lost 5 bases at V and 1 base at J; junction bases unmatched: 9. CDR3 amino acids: CASSPLRGTGSYEQYF. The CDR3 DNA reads TGTGCCAGCAGCCCGCTTAGAGGGACAGGGTCCTACGAGCAGTACTTC.

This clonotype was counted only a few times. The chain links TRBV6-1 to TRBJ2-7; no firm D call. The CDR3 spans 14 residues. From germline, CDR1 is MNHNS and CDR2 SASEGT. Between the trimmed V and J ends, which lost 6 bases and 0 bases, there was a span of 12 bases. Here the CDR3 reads CASSPVPGSYEQYF. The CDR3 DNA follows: TGTGCCAGCAGCCCGGTGCCCGGCTCCTACGAGCAGTACTTC.

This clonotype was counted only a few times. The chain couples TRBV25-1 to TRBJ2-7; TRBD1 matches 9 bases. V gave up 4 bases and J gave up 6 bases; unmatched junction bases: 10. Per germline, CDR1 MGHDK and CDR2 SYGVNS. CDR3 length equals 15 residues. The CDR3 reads CASSVLTGGFREQYF. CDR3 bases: TGTGCCAGCAGTGTGTTGACAGGGGGATTCCGCGAGCAGTACTTC.

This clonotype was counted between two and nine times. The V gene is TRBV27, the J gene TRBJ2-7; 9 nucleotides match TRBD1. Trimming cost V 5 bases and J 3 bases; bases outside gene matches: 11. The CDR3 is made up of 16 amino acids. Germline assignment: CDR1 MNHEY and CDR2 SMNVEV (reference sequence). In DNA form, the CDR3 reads TGTGCCAGCAGTCCCACCCCGGGACAGGGTTTCTACGAGCAGTACTTC. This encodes CASSPTPGQGFYEQYF.

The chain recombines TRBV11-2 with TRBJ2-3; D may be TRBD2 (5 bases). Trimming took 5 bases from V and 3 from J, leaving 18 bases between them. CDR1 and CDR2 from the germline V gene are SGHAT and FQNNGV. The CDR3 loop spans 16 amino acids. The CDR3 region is CASSDRWTEITDTQYF. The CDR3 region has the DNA TGTGCCAGCAGCGATAGGTGGACTGAGATTACAGATACGCAGTATTTT.

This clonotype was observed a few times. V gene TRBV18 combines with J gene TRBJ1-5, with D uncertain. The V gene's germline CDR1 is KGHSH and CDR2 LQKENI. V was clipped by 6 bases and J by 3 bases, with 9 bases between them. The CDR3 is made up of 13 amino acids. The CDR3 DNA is TGTGCCAGCTCCCCCTGGACCAATCAGCCCCAGCATTTT. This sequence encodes CASSPWTNQPQHF.

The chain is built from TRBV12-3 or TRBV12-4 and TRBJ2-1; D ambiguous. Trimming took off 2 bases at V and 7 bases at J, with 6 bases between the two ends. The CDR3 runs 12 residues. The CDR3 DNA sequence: TGTGCCAGCAGTTTAAGGTTTAATGAGCAGTTCTTC. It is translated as CASSLRFNEQFF.

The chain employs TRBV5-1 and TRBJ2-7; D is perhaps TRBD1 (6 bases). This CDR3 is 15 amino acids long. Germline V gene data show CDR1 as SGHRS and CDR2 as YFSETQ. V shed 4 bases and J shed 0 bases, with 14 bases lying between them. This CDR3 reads CASSKQGLSSYEQYF. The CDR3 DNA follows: TGCGCCAGCAGCAAACAGGGCCTAAGCTCCTACGAGCAGTACTTC.

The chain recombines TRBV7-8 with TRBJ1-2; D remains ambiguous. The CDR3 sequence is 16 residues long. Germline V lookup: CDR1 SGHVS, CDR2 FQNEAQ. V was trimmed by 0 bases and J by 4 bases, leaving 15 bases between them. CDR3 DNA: TGTGCCAGCAGCTTAGCCAACGGCGTCGAGTCCTATGGCTACACCTTC. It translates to CASSLANGVESYGYTF. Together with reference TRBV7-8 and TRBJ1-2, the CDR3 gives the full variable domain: GAGVSQSPRYKVAKRGQDVALRCDPISGHVSLFWYQQALGQGPEFLTYFQNEAQLDKSGLPSDRFFAERPEGSVSTLKIQRTQQEDSAVYLCASSLANGVESYGYTFGSGTRLTVV.

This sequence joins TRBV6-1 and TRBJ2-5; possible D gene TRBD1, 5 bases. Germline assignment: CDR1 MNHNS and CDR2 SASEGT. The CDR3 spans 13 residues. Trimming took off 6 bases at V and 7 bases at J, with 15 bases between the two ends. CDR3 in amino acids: CASRPTGLGTQYF. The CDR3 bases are TGTGCCAGCAGACCAACAGGTCTTGGGACCCAGTACTTC.

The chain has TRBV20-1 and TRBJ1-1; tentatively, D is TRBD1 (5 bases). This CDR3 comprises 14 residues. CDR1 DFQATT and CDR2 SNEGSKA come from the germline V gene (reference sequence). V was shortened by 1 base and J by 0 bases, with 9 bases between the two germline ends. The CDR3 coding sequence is TGCAGTGCTAGAGTGGGGGGGATGAACACTGAAGCTTTCTTT. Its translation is CSARVGGMNTEAFF.